This is a list of T cell receptor beta chains from one sample in a study of cytomegalovirus exposure and HLA in healthy donors. Produced via immunoSEQ multiplex PCR; TCRdb's table is partial and in-frame only. The sample comprises approximately 100,000 clones, 75% to 80% of which are singletons, and 5.8% rests with the top ten. The specimen sequenced was PBMCs. These receptors originate from a man aged 55 to 70 in good health and CMV-seropositive. The CDR3 runs from the conserved cysteine through the conserved F or W. The D gene is left open where the match is weak. Clone sizes are given selectively: once, few, many, or a class where the clone is expanded.

TRBD2	few	TRBV5-5	TRBJ2-7	TGTGCCAGCAGCTTTGCAGCTAGCGGGGGCTACGAGCAGTACTTC	CASSFAASGGYEQYF
TRBD1	.	TRBV7-2	TRBJ1-2	TGTGCCAGCAGCTATTACAGGGGCGGCTATGGCTACACCTTC	CASSYYRGGYGYTF
.	.	TRBV30	TRBJ2-1	TGTGCCTGGAGTCTCCAGGTGAACAATGAGCAGTTCTTC	CAWSLQVNNEQFF
TRBD1	.	TRBV19	TRBJ1-5	TGTGCCAGTAGTCATTGGGACAGGCCGAATCAGCCCCAGCATTTT	CASSHWDRPNQPQHF
.	.	TRBV5-4	TRBJ1-1	TGTGCCAGCAGCCCAATCGGGGGGACTGAAGCTTTCTTT	CASSPIGGTEAFF
.	.	TRBV5-1	TRBJ2-3	TGCGCCAGCAGCTTGGCCGGCGACAGAACAGATACGCAGTATTTT	CASSLAGDRTDTQYF
TRBD1	few	TRBV5-8	TRBJ2-7	TGTGCCAGCAGCTCAGACAGGGAAGCCCCCTACGAGCAGTACTTC	CASSSDREAPYEQYF
TRBD1	.	TRBV7-9	TRBJ2-7	TGTGCCAGCAGCTGGGGACAGGGGGAGGCCGAGCAGTACTTC	CASSWGQGEAEQYF
TRBD1	.	TRBV2	TRBJ1-6	TGTGCCAGCAGTGTACAGGGGAACTTTTCACCCCTCCACTTT	CASSVQGNFSPLHF
TRBD2	once	TRBV4-2	TRBJ2-5	TGTGCCAGCAGCCAAGGCCTAGCGGGGGAAGAGACCCAGTACTTC	CASSQGLAGEETQYF
TRBD1	.	TRBV19	TRBJ2-5	TGTGCCAGTAGTACGGGACAGGGGAGCCAGACCCAGTACTTC	CASSTGQGSQTQYF
TRBD1	.	TRBV5-1	TRBJ1-2	TGCGCCAGCAGCCTACTACCCGGGACAGGGCAAGGCTACACCTTC	CASSLLPGTGQGYTF
TRBD1	.	TRBV28	TRBJ1-4	TGTGCCAGCAGTTTAGGAGGGGACAGAGCTTCGGAAAAACTGTTTTTT	CASSLGGDRASEKLFF
.	.	TRBV19	TRBJ2-5	TGTGCCAGTAGTATAGATAGGAGACAAGAGACCCAGTACTTC	CASSIDRRQETQYF
TRBD2	.	TRBV7-7	TRBJ2-1	TGTGCCAGCAGCCCCCGAGAGCCGGGGGGAGGTAATGAGCAGTTCTTC	CASSPREPGGGNEQFF
TRBD1	few	TRBV4-1	TRBJ1-6	TGCGCCAGCAGCCAAGACGGACAGGGTAATTCACCCCTCCACTTT	CASSQDGQGNSPLHF
.	.	TRBV7-3	TRBJ2-3	TGTGCCAGCAGCTTAGGGCAGTCGTTCACAGATACGCAGTATTTT	CASSLGQSFTDTQYF
TRBD1	.	TRBV19	TRBJ1-1	TGTGCCAGTAGTATTCAGGGGGCTGAGGCTTTCTTT	CASSIQGAEAFF
TRBD1	.	TRBV25-1	TRBJ2-7	TGTGCCAGCGACGGGCAGGGGGCGTATAACGAGCAGTACTTC	CASDGQGAYNEQYF
.	.	TRBV30	TRBJ2-7	TGTGCCTGGAGTGTACGCAGGGGTACGTACGAGCAGTACTTC	CAWSVRRGTYEQYF
.	.	TRBV18	TRBJ2-7	TGTGCCAGCTCACCACCGGACAACGAGCAGTACTTC	CASSPPDNEQYF
.	.	TRBV28	TRBJ1-2	TGTGCCAGCCGCCGGGGTTCATTTGACTATGGCTACACCTTC	CASRRGSFDYGYTF
.	.	TRBV6-6	TRBJ2-3	TGTGCCAGCAGTTACTCGGGTACAGGGCCAGATACGCAGTATTTT	CASSYSGTGPDTQYF
TRBD1	.	TRBV5-4	TRBJ1-1	TGTGCCAGCAGCCCGGGACAGATAAGTGAAGCTTTCTTT	CASSPGQISEAFF
TRBD1	.	TRBV12-5	TRBJ1-4	TGTGCTAGTGGTTTGGCGGACAGGGTGGATGAAAAACTGTTTTTT	CASGLADRVDEKLFF
.	once	TRBV11-2	TRBJ2-4	TGTGCCAGCAGCTTCAGCGTAGCCAAAAACATTCAGTACTTC	CASSFSVAKNIQYF
TRBD2	few	TRBV4-1	TRBJ2-7	TGCGCCAGCAGCCAAGATAGCCGGGGGGGCTACGAGCAGTACTTC	CASSQDSRGGYEQYF
.	few	TRBV5-3	TRBJ1-6	TGTGCCAGCAGCTTGGGGAGGGGTGGTAATTCACCCCTCCACTTT	CASSLGRGGNSPLHF
.	few	TRBV18	TRBJ2-6	TGTGCCAGCTCACTTAAACAGGGTCCCTCTGGGGCCAACGTCCTGACTTTC	CASSLKQGPSGANVLTF